This T cell receptor (beta chain) was sequenced during a study of blood T cells in healthy people across ages. Study conclusions and caveats: With unsorted PBMCs, a conclusive comparison of naive versus antigen-experienced cells was not possible. Long-lived donors had more naive CD4+ cells and higher diversity than aged donors.

This clonotype was recorded many times. The antigen remains undetermined. Germline CDR1 DFQATT, CDR2 SNEGSKA (reference sequence). Trimming left V 1 base short and J 4 bases short, with 8 bases between. The CDR3 has 13 residues. Using a J-beta primer mix together with a sample-barcoded 5' primer, a second PCR was run for about 6 to 12 cycles. Via MiXCR, TCRdb re-called the 5' RACE reads, giving one row per CDR3 protein. The data contain about 1.6 million distinct CDR3 sequences, 30% to 40% of them singletons. The V call is TRBV20-1, the J call TRBJ2-1; perhaps TRBD2 as D (6 bases). The source of this sequence is a woman aged 30 to 39 in good health. Input material: blood. This CDR3 reads CSARAGAYNEQFF. DNA of the CDR3: TGCAGTGCTAGAGCGGGAGCGTACAATGAGCAGTTCTTC.